This paragraph reports one TCR beta chain. Antigen specificity is unknown. It was by 5' RACE with UMI labels that the TRB cDNA libraries were prepared. TCRdb reprocessed the 5' RACE reads and reports one entry per CDR3 protein, with no DNA. In total, the table holds roughly 99,000 distinct CDR3 sequences. The data derive from a study of CXCR3-negative and CXCR3-positive naive CD8 T cells. The germline CDR1 and CDR2 sequences are SGHDN and FVKESK. The CDR3 extends over 16 amino acids. Study results and limitations: In both naive subsets diversity was comparably high, whereas memory CD8+ cells showed much lower diversity. Against CXCR3-negative naive cells, CXCR3-positive naive cells showed more hydrophobic TRB CDR3s.

Definition of naive CD8+ T cells rested on a CD45RO-CCR7+CD27+CD95- profile. V gene TRBV14 combines with J gene TRBJ2-1; TCRdb's assignment of TRBD1 cannot be checked, as there is no DNA. The specimen sequenced was naive CXCR3+ CD8+ T cells from blood. Subset indicated: CD45RO-CCR7+CD27+CD95- naive CD8+ T cells expressing CXCR3 (TNR3+). This TCR was sampled from a human donor in good health. Some clones in this sample may be carry-over from other donors' samples. The CDR3 here is CASSPPRQGLYNEQFF.